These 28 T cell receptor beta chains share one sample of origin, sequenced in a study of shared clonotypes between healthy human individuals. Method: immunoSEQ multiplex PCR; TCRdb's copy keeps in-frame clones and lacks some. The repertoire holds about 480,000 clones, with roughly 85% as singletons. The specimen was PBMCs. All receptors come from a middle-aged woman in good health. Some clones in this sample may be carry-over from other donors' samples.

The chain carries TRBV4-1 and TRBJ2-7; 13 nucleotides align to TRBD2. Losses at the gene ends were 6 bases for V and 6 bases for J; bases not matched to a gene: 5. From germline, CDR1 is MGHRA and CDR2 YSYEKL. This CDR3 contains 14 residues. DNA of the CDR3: TGCGCCAGCAGAGGACTAGCGGGAGTAGGCGAGCAGTACTTC. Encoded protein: CASRGLAGVGEQYF.

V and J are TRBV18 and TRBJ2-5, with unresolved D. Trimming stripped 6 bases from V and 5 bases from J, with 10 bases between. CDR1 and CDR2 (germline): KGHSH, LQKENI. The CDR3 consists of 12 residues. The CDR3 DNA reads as TGTGCCAGCTCCCGAGAGAGGGAGACCCAGTACTTC. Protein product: CASSRERETQYF.

The CDR3 reads CATSKVLNTEAFF. The CDR3 nucleotides are TGTGCCACCAGCAAGGTCCTGAACACTGAAGCTTTCTTT. This chain joins TRBV15 and TRBJ1-1; the D is unclear. Germline-derived CDR1 and CDR2 are LNHNV and YYDKDF (reference sequence). This CDR3 has 13 amino acids. V lost 4 bases to trimming and J lost 0 bases, with 6 bases between them.

The CDR3 DNA reads TGTGCCAGCAGCTATGGGGGCCGGGCTGCGGAAAAACTGTTTTTT. As protein: CASSYGGRAAEKLFF. The chain recombines TRBV11-1 with TRBJ1-4; a possible D gene is TRBD1 (6 bases). From germline, CDR1 is SGHAT and CDR2 FQDESV (reference sequence). Trimming shortened V by 4 bases and J by 8 bases, and 17 bases separated the two germline ends. The CDR3 runs 15 residues.

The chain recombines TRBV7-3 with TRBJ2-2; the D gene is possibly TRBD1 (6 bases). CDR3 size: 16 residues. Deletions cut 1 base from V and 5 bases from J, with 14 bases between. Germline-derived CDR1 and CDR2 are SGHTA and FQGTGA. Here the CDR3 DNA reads TGTGCCAGCAGCTTAAGGGGTGGCAGGGGTACCGGGGAGCTGTTTTTT. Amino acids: CASSLRGGRGTGELFF.

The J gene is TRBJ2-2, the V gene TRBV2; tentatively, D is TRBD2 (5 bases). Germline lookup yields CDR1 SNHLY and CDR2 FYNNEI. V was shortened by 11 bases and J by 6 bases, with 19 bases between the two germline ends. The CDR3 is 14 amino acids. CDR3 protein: CASEDGWRAGELFF. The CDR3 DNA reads TGTGCCTCCGAGGACGGGTGGCGGGCCGGGGAGCTGTTTTTT.

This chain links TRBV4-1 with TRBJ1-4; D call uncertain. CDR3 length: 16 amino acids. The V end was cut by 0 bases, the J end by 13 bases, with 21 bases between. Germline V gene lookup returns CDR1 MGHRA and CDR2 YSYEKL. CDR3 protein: CASSQDANASLRRLFF. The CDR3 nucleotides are TGCGCCAGCAGCCAAGACGCTAATGCCTCCTTAAGGAGACTGTTTTTT.

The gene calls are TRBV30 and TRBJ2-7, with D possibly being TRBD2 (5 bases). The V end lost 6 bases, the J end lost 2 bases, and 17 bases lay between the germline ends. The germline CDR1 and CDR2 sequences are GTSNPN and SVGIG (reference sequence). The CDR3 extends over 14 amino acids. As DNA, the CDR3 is TGTGCCTGCCAAGGGCAGGCGGGTCCCTACGAGCAGTACTTC. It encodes CACQGQAGPYEQYF.

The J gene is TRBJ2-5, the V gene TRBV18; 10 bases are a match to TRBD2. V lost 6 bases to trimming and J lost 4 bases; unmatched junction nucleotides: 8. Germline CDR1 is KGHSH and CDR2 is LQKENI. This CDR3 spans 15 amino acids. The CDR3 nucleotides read TGTGCCAGCTCTACAACTAGCGGGATAGGAGAGACCCAGTACTTC. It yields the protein CASSTTSGIGETQYF. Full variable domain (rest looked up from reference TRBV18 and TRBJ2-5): NAGVMQNPRHLVRRRGQEARLRCSPMKGHSHVYWYRQLPEEGLKFMVYLQKENIIDESGMPKERFSAEFPKEGPSILRIQQVVRGDSAAYFCASSTTSGIGETQYFGPGTRLLVL.

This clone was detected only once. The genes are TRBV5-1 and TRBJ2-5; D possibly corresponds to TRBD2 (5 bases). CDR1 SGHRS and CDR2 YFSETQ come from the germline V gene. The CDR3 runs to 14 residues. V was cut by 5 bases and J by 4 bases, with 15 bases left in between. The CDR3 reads CASSEASIGETQYF. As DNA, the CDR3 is TGCGCCAGCAGTGAGGCTAGCATTGGAGAGACCCAGTACTTC.

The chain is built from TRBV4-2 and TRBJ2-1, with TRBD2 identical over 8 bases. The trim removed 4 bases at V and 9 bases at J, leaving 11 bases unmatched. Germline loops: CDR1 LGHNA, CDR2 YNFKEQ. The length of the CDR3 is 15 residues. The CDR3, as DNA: TGTGCCAGCAGCCCCGGTAGCGGGGCCCCCGGTGAGCAGTTCTTC. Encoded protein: CASSPGSGAPGEQFF.

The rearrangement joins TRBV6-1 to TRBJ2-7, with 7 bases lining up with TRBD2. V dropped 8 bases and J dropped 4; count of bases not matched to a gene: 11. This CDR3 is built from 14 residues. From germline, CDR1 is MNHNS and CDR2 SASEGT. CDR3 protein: CASLAAGRNYEQYF. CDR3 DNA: TGTGCCAGCTTGGCAGCGGGACGGAATTACGAGCAGTACTTC.

CDR3 nucleotide sequence: TGCGCCAGCAGCGGTGTGAGGACTAGCAAGTATTTT. As protein: CASSGVRTSKYF. The J gene is TRBJ2-3, the V gene TRBV4-1; 8 nucleotides agree with TRBD2. The germline V gene encodes CDR1 MGHRA and CDR2 YSYEKL. This CDR3 region has 12 residues. The V segment lost 5 bases and the J segment 13 bases; nucleotides outside the gene matches: 8.

The CDR3 sequence: CASSEDVGAEKLFF. The CDR3 DNA reads TGTGCCAGCAGTGAAGATGTGGGGGCGGAAAAACTGTTTTTT. The rearrangement joins TRBV2 to TRBJ1-4, with D possibly TRBD1 on 6 matching bases. This CDR3 comprises 14 residues. Germline assignment: CDR1 SNHLY and CDR2 FYNNEI. V was shortened by 1 base and J by 8 bases, with 11 bases between the two germline ends.

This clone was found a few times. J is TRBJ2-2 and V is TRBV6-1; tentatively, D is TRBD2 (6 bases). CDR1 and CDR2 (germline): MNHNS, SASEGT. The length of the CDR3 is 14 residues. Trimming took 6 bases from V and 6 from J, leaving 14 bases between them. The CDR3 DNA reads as TGTGCCAGCAGGGGGGACTTCCGCGCCGGGGAGCTGTTTTTT. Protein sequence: CASRGDFRAGELFF.

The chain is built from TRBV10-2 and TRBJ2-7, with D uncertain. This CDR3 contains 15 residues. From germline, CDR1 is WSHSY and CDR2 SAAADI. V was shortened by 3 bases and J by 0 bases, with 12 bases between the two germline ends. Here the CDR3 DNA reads TGCGCCAGCAGTGATTGGCTCCACCCCTCCTACGAGCAGTACTTC. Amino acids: CASSDWLHPSYEQYF.

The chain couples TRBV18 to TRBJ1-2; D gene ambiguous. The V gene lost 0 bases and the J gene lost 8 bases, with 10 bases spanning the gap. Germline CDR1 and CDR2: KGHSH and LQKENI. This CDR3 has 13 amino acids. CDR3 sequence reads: CASSPPGRGGYTF. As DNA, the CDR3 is TGTGCCAGCTCACCACCCGGCCGTGGGGGCTACACCTTC. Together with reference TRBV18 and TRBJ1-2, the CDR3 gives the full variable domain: NAGVMQNPRHLVRRRGQEARLRCSPMKGHSHVYWYRQLPEEGLKFMVYLQKENIIDESGMPKERFSAEFPKEGPSILRIQQVVRGDSAAYFCASSPPGRGGYTFGSGTRLTVV.

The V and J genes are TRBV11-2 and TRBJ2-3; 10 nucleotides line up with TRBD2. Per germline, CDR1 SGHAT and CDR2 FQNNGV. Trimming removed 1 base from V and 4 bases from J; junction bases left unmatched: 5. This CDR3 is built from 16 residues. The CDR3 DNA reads TGTGCCAGCAGCTTAGGGCGGCTAGCGGGAGCAGATACGCAGTATTTT. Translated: CASSLGRLAGADTQYF.

In DNA, the CDR3 is TGTGCCAGCAGTCAACAGGGGGCGCAGGGCTATGGCTACACCTTC. This sequence encodes CASSQQGAQGYGYTF. The chain employs TRBV28 and TRBJ1-2; 9 positions agree with TRBD1. Germline V gene sequence: CDR1 MDHEN, CDR2 SYDVKM. This CDR3 spans 15 amino acids. V lost 5 bases and J lost 4; bases outside the gene matches: 8.

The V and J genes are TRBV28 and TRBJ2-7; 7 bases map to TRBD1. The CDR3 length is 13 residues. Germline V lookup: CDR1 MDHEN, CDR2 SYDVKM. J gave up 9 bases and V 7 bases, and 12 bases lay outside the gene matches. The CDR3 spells CASTPAGGISQYF. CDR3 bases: TGTGCCAGCACCCCGGCAGGGGGAATCTCGCAGTACTTC.

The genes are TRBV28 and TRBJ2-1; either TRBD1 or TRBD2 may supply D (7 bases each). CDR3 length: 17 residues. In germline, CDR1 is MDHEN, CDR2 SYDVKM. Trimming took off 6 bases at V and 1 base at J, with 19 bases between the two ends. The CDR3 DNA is TGTGCCAGCAGCCCCCGCGGGGAGGGGGCGTCCTACAATGAGCAGTTCTTC. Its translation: CASSPRGEGASYNEQFF.

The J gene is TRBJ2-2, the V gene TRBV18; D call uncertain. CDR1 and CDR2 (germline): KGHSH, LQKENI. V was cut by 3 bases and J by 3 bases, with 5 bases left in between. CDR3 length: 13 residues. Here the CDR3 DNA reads TGTGCCAGCTCACCCGGGCACACCGGGGAGCTGTTTTTT. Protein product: CASSPGHTGELFF. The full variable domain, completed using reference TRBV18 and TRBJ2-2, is NAGVMQNPRHLVRRRGQEARLRCSPMKGHSHVYWYRQLPEEGLKFMVYLQKENIIDESGMPKERFSAEFPKEGPSILRIQQVVRGDSAAYFCASSPGHTGELFFGEGSRLTVL.

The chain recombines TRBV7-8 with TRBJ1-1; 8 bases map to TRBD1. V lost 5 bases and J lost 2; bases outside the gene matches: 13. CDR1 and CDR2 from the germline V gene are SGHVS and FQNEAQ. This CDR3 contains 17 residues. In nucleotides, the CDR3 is TGTGCCAGCAGCGGGGGCAGGGGGCGGCGTTTTAACACTGAAGCTTTCTTT. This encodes CASSGGRGRRFNTEAFF.

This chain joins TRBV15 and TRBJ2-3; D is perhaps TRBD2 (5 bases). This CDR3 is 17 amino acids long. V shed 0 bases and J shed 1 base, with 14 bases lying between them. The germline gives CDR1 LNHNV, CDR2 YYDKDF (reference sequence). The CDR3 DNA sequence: TGTGCCACCAGCAGAGACATCCCCGGGAAAGGCACAGATACGCAGTATTTT. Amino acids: CATSRDIPGKGTDTQYF.

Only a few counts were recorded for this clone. The CDR3 reads CASSLVAGGEQYF. DNA for the CDR3: TGTGCCAGCAGCTTGGTGGCAGGGGGCGAGCAGTACTTC. The genes are TRBV5-6 and TRBJ2-7; 7 nucleotides line up with TRBD1. Germline CDR1 is SGHDT and CDR2 is YYEEEE. With 0 bases clipped from V and 6 bases from J, the junction kept 3 bases outside the gene matches. The CDR3 covers 13 residues.

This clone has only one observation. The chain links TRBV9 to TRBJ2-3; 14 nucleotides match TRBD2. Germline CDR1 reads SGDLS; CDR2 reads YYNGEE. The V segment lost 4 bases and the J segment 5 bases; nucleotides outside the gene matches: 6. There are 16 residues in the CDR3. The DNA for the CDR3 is TGTGCCAGCAGCAGGGGACTAGCGGGAGCGGGAGATACGCAGTATTTT. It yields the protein CASSRGLAGAGDTQYF.

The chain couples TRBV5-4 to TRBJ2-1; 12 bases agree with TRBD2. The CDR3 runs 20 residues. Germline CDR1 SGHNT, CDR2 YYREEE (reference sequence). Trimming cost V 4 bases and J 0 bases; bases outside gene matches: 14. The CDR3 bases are TGTGCCAGCAGCCTCGGACTAGCGGGACCGACGGTCAGCTCCTACAATGAGCAGTTCTTC. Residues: CASSLGLAGPTVSSYNEQFF.

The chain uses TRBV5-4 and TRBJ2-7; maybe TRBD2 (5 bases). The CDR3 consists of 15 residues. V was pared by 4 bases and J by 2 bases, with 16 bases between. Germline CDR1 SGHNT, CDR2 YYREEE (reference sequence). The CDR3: CASSQDSNPTYEQYF. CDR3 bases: TGTGCCAGCAGCCAGGACTCGAACCCAACCTACGAGCAGTACTTC.